This entry is about one T cell receptor beta chain. The study recruited people aged 18 to 89 years across roughly 23 US areas. Recovered participants had two consecutive negative NP/OP PCR tests, healthcare professional clearance, or symptom resolution. The CDR3 covers 14 residues. Germline V gene lookup returns CDR1 SGHNT and CDR2 YYREEE (reference sequence). J lost 7 bases, V lost 5 bases, and 9 bases had no gene match. The data stem from a study of blood T cell repertoires in COVID-19. In the study's own analysis: Estimated nucleated cell counts came from reference gene primer amplification. Profiled with immunoSEQ multiplex PCR; TCRdb holds only in-frame clones, not every one. For V, J and clone size, that table is used; D and trimming come from the DNA. This sample yields a few hundred thousand clones, of which 70% to 90% are seen a single time; less than 2.5% belongs to the top ten.

The receptor comes from a man aged 25 to 45 who had recovered from COVID-19. Material: PBMCs or T cells enriched from blood (not recorded which). The V gene is TRBV5-4, the J gene TRBJ1-2, with 9 bases fitting TRBD1. CDR3 nucleotides: TGTGCCAGCAGGACTACAGGGGGCGCTTTTGGCTACACCTTC. Its translation is CASRTTGGAFGYTF.